The rows below give T cell receptor beta chains drawn from one sample of a study of identical twins. Using its own MiXCR run on the 5' RACE reads, TCRdb lists one record per CDR3 protein. The table records about 160,000 distinct CDR3 sequences, around 3.5% of them present only once. The sequencing input was memory T cells sorted from blood. These receptors all come from a man younger than 35 in good health. CDR3s include the opening cysteine and the closing phenylalanine or tryptophan.

J: TRBJ2-3; V: TRBV20-1; CDR3: CSARVTYTQYF
J: TRBJ2-7; V: TRBV5-1; CDR3: CASSPEPTGYYEQYF
J: TRBJ2-3; V: TRBV24-1; CDR3: CATSDPKLDRGKDTQYF
J: TRBJ1-5; V: TRBV20-1; CDR3: CSASIGRAANQPQHF
J: TRBJ2-5; V: TRBV7-6; CDR3: CASSSGTGFHETQYF
J: TRBJ2-3; V: TRBV11-2; CDR3: CASSWSDTDTQYF
J: TRBJ2-4; V: TRBV27; CDR3: CASSPRASIQYF
J: TRBJ2-1; V: TRBV19; CDR3: CASRSVAGGGYNEQFF
J: TRBJ2-1; V: TRBV5-1; CDR3: CASSGTSGSSYNEQFF
J: TRBJ2-7; V: TRBV18; CDR3: CASSPDKYEQYF
J: TRBJ2-4; V: TRBV5-8; CDR3: CASSLVSGRTKNIQYF
J: TRBJ2-3; V: TRBV6-1; CDR3: CASLRLAGEFEDTDTQYF
J: TRBJ2-4; V: TRBV6-5; CDR3: CASRDTVDIQYF
J: TRBJ2-1; V: TRBV6-6; CDR3: CASSVPGVIEQFF
J: TRBJ1-1; V: TRBV18; CDR3: CASLRDGRFGVTEAFF
J: TRBJ2-3; V: TRBV7-9; CDR3: CASSLLGAGGPPDTQYF
J: TRBJ1-1; V: TRBV11-3; CDR3: CASSPWEGALEAFF
J: TRBJ2-2; V: TRBV2; CDR3: CASSESAGGYTGELFF
J: TRBJ2-2; V: TRBV6-1; CDR3: CAGGWRDQAGELFF
J: TRBJ2-7; V: TRBV11-2; CDR3: CASSLEQVNSYEQYF
J: TRBJ1-5; V: TRBV6-1; CDR3: CASSEKSQVNQPQHF
J: TRBJ2-1; V: TRBV20-1; CDR3: CSADGGAGGYNEQFF
J: TRBJ2-7; V: TRBV3-1; CDR3: CASSQTLSTSYEQYF
J: TRBJ2-7; V: TRBV6-2/TRBV6-3; CDR3: CASSRQGPYEQYF
J: TRBJ2-1; V: TRBV12-3/TRBV12-4; CDR3: CASTDRTSGRAGEQFF